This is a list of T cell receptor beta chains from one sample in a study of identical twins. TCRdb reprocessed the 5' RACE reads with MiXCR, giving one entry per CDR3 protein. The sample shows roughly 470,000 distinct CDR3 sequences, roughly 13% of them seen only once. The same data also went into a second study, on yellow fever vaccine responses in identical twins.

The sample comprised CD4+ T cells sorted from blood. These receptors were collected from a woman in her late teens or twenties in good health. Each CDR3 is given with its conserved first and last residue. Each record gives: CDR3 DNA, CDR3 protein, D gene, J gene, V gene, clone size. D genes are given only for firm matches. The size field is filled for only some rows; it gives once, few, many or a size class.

TGTGCCAGCACCACGGGACAAGCGAACACCGGGGAGCTGTTTTTT	CASTTGQANTGELFF	-	TRBJ2-2	TRBV27	-
TGTGCCAGCAGCCCCAAGGGGTCCAGTAAAGGGGAGCTGTTTTTT	CASSPKGSSKGELFF	-	TRBJ2-2	TRBV3-1	few
TGTGCCAGCAGCTTCAGGGTTTCACCCCTCCACTTT	CASSFRVSPLHF	-	TRBJ1-6	TRBV7-2	-
TGCGCCAGCAGCAGAAACCGGGCCTCCTACGAGCAGTACTTC	CASSRNRASYEQYF	-	TRBJ2-7	TRBV5-1	-
TGTGCCAGCAGCTTAGGGGACTGGAGACTAGCGGGGGTTGATACGCAGTATTTT	CASSLGDWRLAGVDTQYF	TRBD2	TRBJ2-3	TRBV7-6	-
TGTGCCAGCAGCTTGGGACACTATAATTCACCCCTCCACTTT	CASSLGHYNSPLHF	-	TRBJ1-6	TRBV5-5	-
TGCGCCAGCAGCTTCAACAGCGGGAAGGCGCTGAATGAGCAGTTCTTC	CASSFNSGKALNEQFF	TRBD2	TRBJ2-1	TRBV5-1	few
TGTGCCAGCAGTTACCCTAGCTACACCGGGGAGCTGTTTTTT	CASSYPSYTGELFF	-	TRBJ2-2	TRBV6-2/TRBV6-3	few
TGCAGCATTTCAACGGGGGTCTCCTGGGATTACGAGCAGTACTTC	CSISTGVSWDYEQYF	-	TRBJ2-7	TRBV29-1	many
TGTGCCAGCATGCAGGGGGCAGGCGAGCAGTACTTC	CASMQGAGEQYF	TRBD1	TRBJ2-7	TRBV11-2	few
TGTGCCAGCAGTCGCACTGGGACATCTCGCTCCTACGAGCAGTACTTC	CASSRTGTSRSYEQYF	-	TRBJ2-7	TRBV27	-
TGTGCCACCAGTGTTACACAGGGTTCCGGGGAGCTGTTTTTT	CATSVTQGSGELFF	-	TRBJ2-2	TRBV24-1	few
TGTGCCAGCAGTTCCGGGACAGGTGGCGGGGGTGAAAAACTGTTTTTT	CASSSGTGGGGEKLFF	TRBD1	TRBJ1-4	TRBV2	few
TGTGCCACCAGCAGAGAGCGGGGGAGGAACACTGAAGCTTTCTTT	CATSRERGRNTEAFF	-	TRBJ1-1	TRBV15	-
TGTGCCAGCAGTTTAAGGGGCACCGGGGAGCTGTTTTTT	CASSLRGTGELFF	-	TRBJ2-2	TRBV12-3/TRBV12-4	many
TGTGCCACCAGTGCGGGCCTCACGGCCCAAGAGACCCAGTACTTC	CATSAGLTAQETQYF	-	TRBJ2-5	TRBV24-1	many
TGTGCCAGCAGTGCCACCGGGACAGGGGACTCCTACGAGCAGTACTTC	CASSATGTGDSYEQYF	TRBD1	TRBJ2-7	TRBV6-1	many
TGTGCCAGCAGCCCTTCAGCGAACACTGAAGCTTTCTTT	CASSPSANTEAFF	-	TRBJ1-1	TRBV12-3/TRBV12-4	-
TGTGCCAGCTCAAGGACCACCGGGACAGGGGACTCCTACGAGCAGTACTTC	CASSRTTGTGDSYEQYF	TRBD1	TRBJ2-7	TRBV18	few
TGTGCCAGCTCACCGGGTGGCAGGGGAAACATTCAGTACTTC	CASSPGGRGNIQYF	-	TRBJ2-4	TRBV18	few
TGTGCCAGCAGCTCCGTGGAGGGTGAAGCTTTCTTT	CASSSVEGEAFF	-	TRBJ1-1	TRBV11-2	many
TGTGCCAGCAGTTTCGGGGGGGCTGGGGCCAACGTCCTGACTTTC	CASSFGGAGANVLTF	TRBD2	TRBJ2-6	TRBV27	-
TGTGCCAGCAGCCAGCAGGGAAACAATCAGCCCCAGCATTTT	CASSQQGNNQPQHF	-	TRBJ1-5	TRBV14	few
TGCGCCAGCAGCCTAATGGGACTAGCAGCCGCGGAGACCCAGTACTTC	CASSLMGLAAAETQYF	TRBD2	TRBJ2-5	TRBV5-1	few
TGTGCCAGCAGTTACTCAAGGATGAACACCGGGGAGCTGTTTTTT	CASSYSRMNTGELFF	-	TRBJ2-2	TRBV6-5	few
TGCGCCAGCAGCTTAGATGGGGTACCCCAATCCTACGAGCAGTACTTC	CASSLDGVPQSYEQYF	-	TRBJ2-7	TRBV5-1	few
TGCAGTGCTAGAGTCACAGATACGCAGTATTTT	CSARVTDTQYF	-	TRBJ2-3	TRBV20-1	many
TGTGCCAGCACCATGGACCCCGAGATCTATGGCTACACCTTC	CASTMDPEIYGYTF	-	TRBJ1-2	TRBV12-3/TRBV12-4	-
TGCGCCAGCAGCCCGGTGGGCAGGGGATCCTACAATGAGCAGTTCTTC	CASSPVGRGSYNEQFF	-	TRBJ2-1	TRBV5-1	-
TGTGCCAGCAAGGCGGGGCCCCCCAGGAATGAGCAGTTCTTC	CASKAGPPRNEQFF	-	TRBJ2-1	TRBV6-2/TRBV6-3	-
TGTGCCAGCAGCAAAGTGGGGACAGCGCAAGAGACCCAGTACTTC	CASSKVGTAQETQYF	-	TRBJ2-5	TRBV21-1	few
TGTGCCAGCAGTTTAAGGCTCCAGGGACAGGGAGCCTACGAGCAGTACTTC	CASSLRLQGQGAYEQYF	TRBD1	TRBJ2-7	TRBV28	many
TGTGCCAGCAAGTCGGGACAGGGGGCGAATCAGCCCCAGCATTTT	CASKSGQGANQPQHF	TRBD1	TRBJ1-5	TRBV6-1	few
TGTGCCAGCAGTACTAGCGGTTACTCCTACGAGCAGTACTTC	CASSTSGYSYEQYF	TRBD2	TRBJ2-7	TRBV6-2/TRBV6-3	few
TGCAGTGCTAGGGGAAGGGCCCTCACAGATACGCAGTATTTT	CSARGRALTDTQYF	-	TRBJ2-3	TRBV20-1	-
TGTGCCACCGGAAACAGGCTGTGGCGCGAGCAGTACTTC	CATGNRLWREQYF	-	TRBJ2-7	TRBV2	few
TGTGCCAGCAGCCCCGTCCTGGGGGAAGGGACCCCGGCACTAACTCGAGAGACCCAGTACTTC	CASSPVLGEGTPALTRETQYF	-	TRBJ2-5	TRBV3-1	-
TGTGCCAGCAGTCCCCAGCCCGGGACAAAAAACATTCAGTACTTC	CASSPQPGTKNIQYF	-	TRBJ2-4	TRBV6-4	-
TGTGCCAGCAAGAAGGGGGCCACAGAGACCCAGTACTTC	CASKKGATETQYF	TRBD1	TRBJ2-5	TRBV28	few
TGTGCCAGCAGTCCCCGGGAGCTTGGGAGATATGAGCAGTTCTTC	CASSPRELGRYEQFF	-	TRBJ2-1	TRBV12-3/TRBV12-4	few
TGTGCCAGCAGTGGTAGCGGGGGGAGCACCGGGGAGCTGTTTTTT	CASSGSGGSTGELFF	TRBD2	TRBJ2-2	TRBV2	-
TGTGCCAGCAGGTGGACAGGGTCCTCCTACGAGCAGTACTTC	CASRWTGSSYEQYF	TRBD1	TRBJ2-7	TRBV7-2	-
TGTGCCAGCAGCGCGGTATTGGCGGGGGGCCGGGGGGCCAACGTCCTGACTTTC	CASSAVLAGGRGANVLTF	TRBD2	TRBJ2-6	TRBV11-2	-
TGCAGCGTCGCCGTCCCTACGCAGTATTTT	CSVAVPTQYF	-	TRBJ2-3	TRBV29-1	-
TGCAGTACTCTGGGGTATGAGCAGTTCTTC	CSTLGYEQFF	-	TRBJ2-1	TRBV20-1	few
TGTGCCAGCAGTTACACCGGGACTAGGTTCACCGGGGAGCTGTTTTTT	CASSYTGTRFTGELFF	TRBD2	TRBJ2-2	TRBV6-2/TRBV6-3	few
TGTGCCAGCAGTCCGGAGGGGAAAAACATTCAGTACTTC	CASSPEGKNIQYF	-	TRBJ2-4	TRBV2	few
TGCGCCAGCAGCTTGGTTCAGACCTCCTACGAGCAGTACTTC	CASSLVQTSYEQYF	-	TRBJ2-7	TRBV5-1	-
TGTGCCACGGGCTGGAAGCGGGGGGACCAAGAGACCCAGTACTTC	CATGWKRGDQETQYF	TRBD2	TRBJ2-5	TRBV24-1	-
TGTGCCAGCAGCCGACGCAGGAGCGGGGGCCCAGATACGCAGTATTTT	CASSRRRSGGPDTQYF	TRBD2	TRBJ2-3	TRBV7-2	few
TGTGCCAGCTCACCCGGACAGGGGGCGGCCGGAGAGACCCAGTACTTC	CASSPGQGAAGETQYF	TRBD1	TRBJ2-5	TRBV18	few
TGTGCCAGCAGCCCCAATTGGGAGGCAGATACGCAGTATTTT	CASSPNWEADTQYF	-	TRBJ2-3	TRBV28	few
TGTGCCAGCAGCGTAGTCACGGGGAAGACCCAGTACTTC	CASSVVTGKTQYF	-	TRBJ2-5	TRBV9	few
TGTGCCAGCAGCCAAAATTTCGGGCAGGGTCGCACCGGGGAGCTGTTTTTT	CASSQNFGQGRTGELFF	-	TRBJ2-2	TRBV3-1	-
TGTGCCAGCAGCTTATTTATCGGGACAGGGGGCTACGAGCAGTACTTC	CASSLFIGTGGYEQYF	TRBD1	TRBJ2-7	TRBV7-2	few
TGTGCCAGCAGCCAGTCCCAGTCCTTCGGGGGGAGGAATACAGATACGCAGTATTTT	CASSQSQSFGGRNTDTQYF	TRBD2	TRBJ2-3	TRBV3-1	-
TGCAGTGCTAGAGTGGGTGGCGGACAGGGGAGAGAGACCCAGTACTTC	CSARVGGGQGRETQYF	TRBD1	TRBJ2-5	TRBV20-1	few
TGTGCCAGCAGCCCGTGGACGCCGCCGGATGGCTACACCTTC	CASSPWTPPDGYTF	-	TRBJ1-2	TRBV3-1	few
TGTGCCAGCAGTTTGTCTCCCAGGGTGACAAACTATGGCTACACCTTC	CASSLSPRVTNYGYTF	-	TRBJ1-2	TRBV12-3/TRBV12-4	few